The entry that follows covers one TCR beta chain sequence. What it recognizes is unknown. V was pared by 5 bases and J by 8 bases, with 18 bases between. The CDR3 covers 14 residues. This sample is part of a study of T-cell memory formation after mild COVID-19. Study background: Clusters of TCRs were largely donor specific.

Study results and caveats: CD4+ contracting clones were found mainly in CM and EM, and CD8+ ones in EMRA. From day 15 to 85, contracting clones were balanced between CD4 and CD8, whereas later expanders leaned toward CD4+.

UMIs and sample barcodes were carried by the TCR alpha and TCR beta cDNA libraries that 5'RACE produced using constant-segment primers. TCRdb recomputed calls from the 5' RACE reads with MiXCR, one row per CDR3 protein. The repertoire holds 450,000 to 700,000 distinct CDR3 sequences, with approximately 18% as singletons. The chain employs TRBV12-3 or TRBV12-4 and TRBJ1-1; weak D call: TRBD1 (6 bases). The sequenced material came from PBMCs or a T cell subset sorted from them (not recorded which). The origin of this receptor is an adult woman who had mild COVID-19 (a few samples of this study predate the infection). Cell type and time point are not known. The CDR3 sequence is CASSLSGTGAEAFF. DNA of the CDR3: TGTGCCAGCAGTCTCTCCGGCACGGGGGCCGAAGCTTTCTTT.